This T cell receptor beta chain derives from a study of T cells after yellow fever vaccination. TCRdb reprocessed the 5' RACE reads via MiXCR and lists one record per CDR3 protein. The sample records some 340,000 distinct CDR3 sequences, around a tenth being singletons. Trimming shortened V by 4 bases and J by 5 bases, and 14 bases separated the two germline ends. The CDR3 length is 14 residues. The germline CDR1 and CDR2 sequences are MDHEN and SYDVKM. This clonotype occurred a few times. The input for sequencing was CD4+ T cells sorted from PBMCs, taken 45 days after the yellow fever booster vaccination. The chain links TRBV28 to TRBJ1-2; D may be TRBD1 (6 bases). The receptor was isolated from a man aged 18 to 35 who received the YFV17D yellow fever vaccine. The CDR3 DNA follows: TGTGCCAGCAGTTCGGGGGGCAGAACTTATGGCTACACCTTC. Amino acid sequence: CASSSGGRTYGYTF.